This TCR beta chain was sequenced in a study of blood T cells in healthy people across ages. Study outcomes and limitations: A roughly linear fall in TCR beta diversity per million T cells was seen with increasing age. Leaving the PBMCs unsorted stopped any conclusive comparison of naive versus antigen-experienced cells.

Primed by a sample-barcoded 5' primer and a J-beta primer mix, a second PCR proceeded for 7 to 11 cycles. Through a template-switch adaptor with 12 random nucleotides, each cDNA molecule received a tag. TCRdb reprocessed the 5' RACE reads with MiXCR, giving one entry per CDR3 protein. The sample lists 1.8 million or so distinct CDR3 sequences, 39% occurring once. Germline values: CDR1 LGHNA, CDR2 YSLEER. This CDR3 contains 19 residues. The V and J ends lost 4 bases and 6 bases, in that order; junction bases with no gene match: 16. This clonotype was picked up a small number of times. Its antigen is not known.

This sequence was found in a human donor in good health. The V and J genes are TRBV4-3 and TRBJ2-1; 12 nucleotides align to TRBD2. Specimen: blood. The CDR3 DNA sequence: TGCGCCAGCAGCCGGACGCTTTTCGGTGGACTAGCGGGGAGCAATGAGCAGTTCTTC. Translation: CASSRTLFGGLAGSNEQFF.